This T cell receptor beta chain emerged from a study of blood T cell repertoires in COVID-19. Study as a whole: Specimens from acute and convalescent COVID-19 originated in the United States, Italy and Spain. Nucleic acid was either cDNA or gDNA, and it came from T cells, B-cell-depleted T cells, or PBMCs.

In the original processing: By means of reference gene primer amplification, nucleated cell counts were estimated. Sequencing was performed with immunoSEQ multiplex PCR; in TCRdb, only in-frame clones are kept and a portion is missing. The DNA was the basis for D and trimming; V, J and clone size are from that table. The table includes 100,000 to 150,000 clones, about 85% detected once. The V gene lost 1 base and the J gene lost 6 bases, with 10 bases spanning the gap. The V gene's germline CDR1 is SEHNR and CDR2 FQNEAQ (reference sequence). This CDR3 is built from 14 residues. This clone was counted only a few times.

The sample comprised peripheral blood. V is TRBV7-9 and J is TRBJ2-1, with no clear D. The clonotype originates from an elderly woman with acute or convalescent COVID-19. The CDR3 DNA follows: TGTGCCAGCAGCTTAGACTCCCGTAGCAATGAGCAGTTCTTC. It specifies CASSLDSRSNEQFF.